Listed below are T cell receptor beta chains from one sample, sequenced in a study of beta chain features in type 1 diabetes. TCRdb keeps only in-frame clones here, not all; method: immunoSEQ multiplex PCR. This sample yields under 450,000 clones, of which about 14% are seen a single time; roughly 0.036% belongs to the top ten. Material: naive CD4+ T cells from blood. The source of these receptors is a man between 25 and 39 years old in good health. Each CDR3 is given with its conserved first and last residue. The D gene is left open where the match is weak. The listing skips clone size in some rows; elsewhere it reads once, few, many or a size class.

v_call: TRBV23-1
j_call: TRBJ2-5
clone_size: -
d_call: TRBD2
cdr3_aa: CASTREEETQYF
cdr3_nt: TGCGCCAGCACCCGGGAGGAAGAGACCCAGTACTTC

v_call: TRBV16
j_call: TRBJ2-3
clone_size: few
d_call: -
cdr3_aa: CASSQRLVDTQYF
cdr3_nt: TGTGCCAGCAGCCAAAGACTAGTGGATACGCAGTATTTT

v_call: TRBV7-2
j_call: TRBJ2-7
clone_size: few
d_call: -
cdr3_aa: CASSSQGYEQYF
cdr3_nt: TGTGCCAGCAGCTCCCAGGGATACGAGCAGTACTTC

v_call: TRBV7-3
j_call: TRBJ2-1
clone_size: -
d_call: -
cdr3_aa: CASSLYTPNEQFF
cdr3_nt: TGTGCCAGCAGCTTATACACGCCGAATGAGCAGTTCTTC

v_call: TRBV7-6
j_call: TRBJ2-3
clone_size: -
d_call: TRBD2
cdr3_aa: CASSLAQREVGDTQYF
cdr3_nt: TGTGCCAGCAGCTTAGCCCAGCGGGAGGTAGGAGATACGCAGTATTTT

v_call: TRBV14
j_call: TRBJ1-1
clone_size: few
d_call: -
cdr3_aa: CASSQEYGREAFF
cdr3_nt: TGTGCCAGCAGCCAAGAATATGGTAGAGAAGCTTTCTTT

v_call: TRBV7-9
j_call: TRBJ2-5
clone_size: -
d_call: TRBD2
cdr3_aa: CASSLATSGVETQYF
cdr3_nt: TGTGCCAGCAGCTTAGCGACTAGCGGGGTAGAGACCCAGTACTTC

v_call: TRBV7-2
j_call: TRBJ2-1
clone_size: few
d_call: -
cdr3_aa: CASSKNGGLNEQFF
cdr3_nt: TGTGCCAGCAGCAAAAACGGGGGCTTGAATGAGCAGTTCTTC

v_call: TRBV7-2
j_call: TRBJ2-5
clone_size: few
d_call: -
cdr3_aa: CASSLVGSETQYF
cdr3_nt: TGTGCCAGCAGCTTAGTCGGCTCTGAGACCCAGTACTTC

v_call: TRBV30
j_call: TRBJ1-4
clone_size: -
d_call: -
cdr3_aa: CAGFGEKLFF
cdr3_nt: TGTGCGGGGTTTGGGGAAAAACTGTTTTTT

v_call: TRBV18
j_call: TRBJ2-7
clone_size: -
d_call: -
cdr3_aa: CASSPILGTLGYEQYF
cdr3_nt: TGTGCCAGCTCACCTATCCTCGGGACGCTCGGCTACGAGCAGTACTTC

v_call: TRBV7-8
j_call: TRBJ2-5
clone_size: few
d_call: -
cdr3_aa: CASSSGALAGDGRETQYF
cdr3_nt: TGTGCCAGCAGCTCCGGGGCCTTAGCTGGAGATGGGCGAGAGACCCAGTACTTC